These 15 T cell receptor beta chains were all obtained from the same sample, sequenced in a study of control samples from healthy donors and cancer patients. Measured with immunoSEQ multiplex PCR; TCRdb has only the in-frame clones, and not every one. Counted here are fewer than 500,000 clones, 90% occurring once; the ten biggest clones make up around 6.4%. Sequencing input: PBMCs. These receptors originate from a man aged 35-49 years with head and neck cancer.

This rearrangement joins TRBV7-2 to TRBJ2-3, with TRBD1 identical over 7 bases. The CDR3 extends over 14 amino acids. The V gene end was trimmed by 5 bases and the J gene end by 4 bases; junction bases not matched to a gene: 6. Germline-derived CDR1 and CDR2 are SGHTA and FQGNSA. CDR3 loop: CASSLQGLADTQYF. The CDR3 DNA follows: TGTGCCAGCAGCCTACAGGGGTTGGCAGATACGCAGTATTTT.

This clone has only a few counts. The chain links TRBV2 to TRBJ2-7; 8 bases map to TRBD1. Losses at the gene ends were 7 bases for V and 3 bases for J; bases not matched to a gene: 8. The CDR3 has 14 amino acids. CDR1 SNHLY and CDR2 FYNNEI come from the germline V gene. The CDR3 coding sequence is TGTGCCAGCAACGCCGGGACAGGATTCTACGAGCAGTACTTC. It yields the protein CASNAGTGFYEQYF.

The rearrangement uses TRBV29-1 and TRBJ2-1; 7 bases line up with TRBD1. The germline V gene has CDR1 SQVTM and CDR2 ANQGSEA. V lost 5 bases, J lost 3 bases, and 7 bases stayed unmatched. The CDR3 consists of 14 residues. CDR3 nucleotide sequence: TGCAGCGTTTCCCGCAGGGGGTTCTACAATGAGCAGTTCTTC. This encodes CSVSRRGFYNEQFF.

The rearrangement links TRBV29-1 to TRBJ2-2, with D possibly being TRBD1 or TRBD2 (5 bases each). Trimming cost V 6 bases and J 4 bases, with 15 bases left between them. The CDR3 sequence is 14 residues long. From germline, CDR1 is SQVTM and CDR2 ANQGSEA. CDR3 DNA: TGCAGCGTGGGGGACCTTCGTGTCACCGGGGAGCTGTTTTTT. This codes for CSVGDLRVTGELFF.

J is TRBJ1-2 and V is TRBV19, with D possibly TRBD1 on 5 matching bases. V lost 0 bases and J lost 10, with 21 bases in between. This CDR3 is 16 amino acids long. Per the germline V gene, CDR1 is LNHDA and CDR2 is SQIVND (reference sequence). This chain's CDR3 is CASSIDRRALFIDYTF. The CDR3, as DNA: TGTGCCAGTAGTATAGATCGCAGGGCCCTGTTTATTGACTACACCTTC.

A single count supports this clone. V is TRBV27 and J is TRBJ2-5, with D unclear. The V end was cut by 2 bases, the J end by 8 bases, with 18 bases between. CDR3 length: 15 amino acids. Germline V gives CDR1 MNHEY, CDR2 SMNVEV (reference sequence). The CDR3 DNA reads TGTGCCAGCAGTTTAATCGATAGTGGTGGAGAAACCCAGTACTTC. Residues: CASSLIDSGGETQYF.

The chain recombines TRBV5-4 with TRBJ2-1, with 8 bases fitting TRBD1. Germline CDR1 reads SGHNT; CDR2 reads YYREEE (reference sequence). The ends lost 1 base at V and 5 bases at J; junction bases unmatched: 8. The CDR3 has 16 amino acids. The CDR3 is CASSLLGQVTNNEQFF. In nucleotides, the CDR3 is TGTGCCAGCAGCTTGTTGGGACAGGTAACTAACAATGAGCAGTTCTTC.

In this sample, this clone turned up a few times. The chain employs TRBV2 and TRBJ1-1; no clear D. The CDR3 runs to 16 residues. V was cut by 6 bases and J by 0 bases, with 17 bases left in between. Germline loops: CDR1 SNHLY, CDR2 FYNNEI. CDR3 sequence: CASRQLSGGMNTEAFF. CDR3 in DNA: TGTGCCAGCAGGCAACTATCCGGCGGAATGAACACTGAAGCTTTCTTT.

This clone appeared once. The rearrangement links TRBV6-1 to TRBJ2-5; D ambiguous. V was clipped by 2 bases and J by 0 bases, with 7 bases between them. Germline V gives CDR1 MNHNS, CDR2 SASEGT. The CDR3 sequence is 14 residues long. The CDR3 coding sequence is TGTGCCAGCAGTGAATTGTATTACCAAGAGACCCAGTACTTC. Protein product: CASSELYYQETQYF.

This chain connects TRBV6-5 to TRBJ1-2; 7 bases match TRBD1. CDR1 is MNHEY and CDR2 is SVGAGI in the germline V gene. V lost 6 bases to trimming and J lost 2 bases; unmatched junction nucleotides: 3. The CDR3 runs 13 residues. CDR3 residues: CASRPTGNYGYTF. CDR3 DNA sequence: TGTGCCAGCAGGCCGACAGGGAACTATGGCTACACCTTC.

This clone was seen just once. The chain couples TRBV27 to TRBJ1-6; the match to TRBD1 covers 7 bases. The CDR3 loop spans 16 amino acids. V gave up 6 bases and J gave up 7 bases; unmatched junction bases: 12. The germline V gene encodes CDR1 MNHEY and CDR2 SMNVEV (reference sequence). This chain's CDR3 is CASRYYPGGKNSPLHF. The CDR3 nucleotides are TGTGCCAGCAGATATTACCCAGGGGGAAAGAATTCACCCCTCCACTTT.

This chain joins TRBV4-3 and TRBJ1-2, with D possibly TRBD1 on 5 matching bases. The CDR3 runs to 15 residues. Trimming left V 0 bases short and J 1 base short, with 9 bases between. Germline assignment: CDR1 LGHNA and CDR2 YSLEER. The DNA of the CDR3 is TGCGCCAGCAGCCAAGATCTAGGGGATAACTATGGCTACACCTTC. As protein: CASSQDLGDNYGYTF.

The chain has TRBV28 and TRBJ1-5; D ambiguous. The V and J ends lost 3 bases and 0 bases respectively, with 18 bases between them. The CDR3 has 18 residues. Germline V CDR1 and CDR2: MDHEN, SYDVKM. The CDR3 here is CASSFIIGSGDSNQPQHF. The CDR3 nucleotides read TGTGCCAGCAGTTTTATCATAGGGTCAGGAGATAGCAATCAGCCCCAGCATTTT.

The chain recombines TRBV28 with TRBJ1-4, with a weak D call TRBD1 (5 bases). Germline loops: CDR1 MDHEN, CDR2 SYDVKM. Trimming removed 6 bases from V and 7 bases from J, with 21 bases in between. This CDR3 is built from 16 residues. CDR3 in amino acids: CASRLRSPGRGEKLFF. The CDR3, as DNA: TGTGCCAGCAGGTTAAGGTCTCCGGGGAGGGGTGAAAAACTGTTTTTT.

In this sample, this clone turned up a few times. The gene calls are TRBV28 and TRBJ2-1, with 7 bases aligning to TRBD2. CDR1 and CDR2 (germline): MDHEN, SYDVKM. The trim removed 7 bases at V and 8 bases at J, leaving 5 bases unmatched. The CDR3 consists of 12 residues. The CDR3 here is CASNPSGYEQFF. Here the CDR3 DNA reads TGTGCCAGCAATCCTAGCGGATATGAGCAGTTCTTC.